The 16 T cell receptor beta chains below come from one sample, sequenced in a study of T cells in Graves' hyperthyroidism and ophthalmopathy. The investigators amplified TCR beta CDR3 regions from RNA transcripts. When the TCR CDR3 underwent first-round RT-PCR, the HTBI primer set was used. TCRdb recomputed calls from the multiplex PCR reads with MiXCR, one row per CDR3 protein. Of 400,000 to 500,000 distinct CDR3 sequences in the sample, 14% to 15% were seen once. The specimen sequenced was blood. The receptors were gathered from a young man with Graves' ophthalmopathy.

The rearrangement links TRBV7-2 to TRBJ2-7, with a weak D call TRBD2 (7 bases). This CDR3 has 13 residues. Trimming shortened V by 5 bases and J by 5 bases, and 13 bases separated the two germline ends. Looked up from germline, CDR1 is SGHTA and CDR2 is FQGNSA. Here the CDR3 DNA reads TGTGCCAGCAGCAGAAGGGAGGGGGACGAGCAGTACTTC. Its protein is CASSRREGDEQYF.

The CDR3 reads CASSYGGASMETFF. The CDR3 nucleotides are TGTGCCAGCAGTTACGGTGGGGCGTCAATGGAAACTTTCTTT. This chain joins TRBV6-5 and TRBJ1-1, with a weak D call TRBD1 (5 bases). V shed 2 bases and J shed 12 bases, with 19 bases lying between them. Germline assignment: CDR1 MNHEY and CDR2 SVGAGI. The CDR3 spans 14 residues.

At least ten counts were recorded for this clonotype. CDR3 in DNA: TGTGCCAGCTCGGAAGGGAACGCTGGGCAATCCGGTCAGCCCCAGCATTTT. This encodes CASSEGNAGQSGQPQHF. This sequence joins TRBV18 and TRBJ1-5; D is unresolved. Between the trimmed V and J ends, which lost 6 bases and 6 bases, there was a span of 24 bases. Germline CDR1 and CDR2: KGHSH and LQKENI. The CDR3 is 17 residues long.

The table lists this clonotype with many counts. The chain joins TRBV11-2 to TRBJ2-7; 9 bases are a match to TRBD1. This CDR3 region has 17 residues. In germline, CDR1 is SGHAT, CDR2 FQNNGV. With V trimmed by 2 bases and J by 5 bases, 13 bases remained unmatched. CDR3 loop: CASSLIPYRDRVHEQYF. As DNA, the CDR3 is TGTGCCAGCAGCTTAATCCCTTACCGGGACAGGGTCCACGAGCAGTACTTC.

This clonotype occurred many times. The rearrangement links TRBV6-6 to TRBJ1-3; no clear D. This CDR3 contains 14 residues. Germline values: CDR1 MNHNY, CDR2 SVGAGI (reference sequence). Trimming pared 0 bases from V and 2 bases from J, leaving 5 bases between. This CDR3 is CASSYSTTGNTIYF. The CDR3 nucleotides read TGTGCCAGCAGTTACTCGACGACTGGAAACACCATATATTTT.

The V gene is TRBV7-9, the J gene TRBJ1-1, with D unresolved. This CDR3 is 13 amino acids long. V lost 7 bases to trimming and J lost 3 bases, with 12 bases between them. Germline V gene data show CDR1 as SEHNR and CDR2 as FQNEAQ (reference sequence). Here the CDR3 DNA reads TGTGCCAGCACTCTGATCGGGGACACTGAAGCTTTCTTT. Translating gives CASTLIGDTEAFF.

This clonotype was counted at least ten times. The rearrangement joins TRBV2 to TRBJ1-1; 7 positions agree with TRBD1. Germline CDR1 and CDR2: SNHLY and FYNNEI. J lost 1 base, V lost 7 bases, and 30 bases had no gene match. CDR3 size: 22 residues. DNA of the CDR3: TGTGCCAGCAAGCTTCGGGGGTCCTTATCCCGACAGGGCGAAATTCGGAACACTGAAGCTTTCTTT. Its translation: CASKLRGSLSRQGEIRNTEAFF.

This clonotype was seen a handful of times. The chain is built from TRBV27 and TRBJ2-3, with 7 bases identical to TRBD1. This CDR3 contains 16 residues. CDR1 and CDR2 from the germline V gene are MNHEY and SMNVEV (reference sequence). V gave up 7 bases and J gave up 1 base; unmatched junction bases: 11. The CDR3 DNA sequence: TGTGCCAGCAACGACAGGGCTGTCTCTGGCACAGATACGCAGTATTTT. This sequence encodes CASNDRAVSGTDTQYF.

This clonotype was found many times. V and J are TRBV10-3 and TRBJ2-5, with 9 positions matching TRBD1. The germline CDR1 and CDR2 sequences are ENHRY and SYGVKD. V lost 2 bases and J lost 0; bases outside the gene matches: 4. The CDR3 is 16 amino acids. CDR3 in amino acids: CAISEKTGGYQETQYF. The CDR3, as DNA: TGTGCCATCAGTGAGAAGACAGGGGGGTACCAAGAGACCCAGTACTTC.

In this sample, this clonotype turned up many times. The gene calls are TRBV6-1 and TRBJ2-1; 7 bases map to TRBD1. CDR1 and CDR2 (germline): MNHNS, SASEGT. CDR3 length equals 12 residues. After removal of 6 bases from V and 9 bases from J, the junction contained 5 bases not matched to a gene. In DNA, the CDR3 is TGTGCCAGCAGAGTACAGGGGCTTGAGCAGTTCTTC. Translated, it gives CASRVQGLEQFF.

This rearrangement joins TRBV6-1 to TRBJ1-3; TRBD1 matches 8 bases. J lost 2 bases, V lost 6 bases, and 9 bases had no gene match. This CDR3 is built from 16 residues. Germline CDR1 is MNHNS and CDR2 is SASEGT. Here the CDR3 reads CASRTTGGAAGNTIYF. The DNA for the CDR3 is TGTGCCAGCAGAACAACAGGGGGGGCGGCTGGAAACACCATATATTTT.

The sample holds a few counts of this clonotype. This sequence may be a read error, since a much larger clone differs from it by one base. V gene TRBV5-5 combines with J gene TRBJ1-1; 9 bases match TRBD1. The germline gives CDR1 SGHKS, CDR2 YYEKEE (reference sequence). CDR3 length equals 16 residues. V lost 4 bases to trimming and J lost 3 bases; unmatched junction nucleotides: 10. DNA for the CDR3: TGTGCCAGCAGCGGATGGGACAGGGAAGCGCACACTGAAGCTTTCTTT. It yields the protein CASSGWDREAHTEAFF.

This clonotype came up a few times. The genes are TRBV12-3 or TRBV12-4 and TRBJ2-1, with TRBD2 identical over 7 bases. This CDR3 is built from 11 residues. After removal of 6 bases from V and 10 bases from J, the junction contained 3 bases not matched to a gene. CDR3 loop: CASSMGGEQFF. The CDR3 DNA reads TGTGCCAGCAGCATGGGAGGGGAGCAGTTCTTC.

This clonotype was counted at least ten times. The J gene is TRBJ1-5, the V gene TRBV12-3 or TRBV12-4; D gene unclear. This CDR3 has 15 residues. V was trimmed by 6 bases and J by 1 base, leaving 13 bases between them. The CDR3 DNA is TGTGCCAGCAGCCCCGACGGAAAGAGCAATCAGCCCCAGCATTTT. Protein product: CASSPDGKSNQPQHF.

V usage is TRBV5-6 and J usage is TRBJ2-3, with 7 bases identical to TRBD1. V shed 4 bases, J shed 5 bases, and the junction held 10 bases outside the gene matches. The CDR3 has 15 residues. The V gene's germline CDR1 is SGHDT and CDR2 YYEEEE. CDR3 residues: CASSGQGEVIDTQYF. DNA for the CDR3: TGTGCCAGCAGCGGCCAGGGGGAAGTCATAGATACGCAGTATTTT.

A note on this clonotype: This sequence may be a read error, since a much larger clone differs from it by one base. The CDR3 loop reads CATSDLNPGTESSYNEQFF. The DNA for the CDR3 is TGTGCCACCAGTGATTTGAATCCTGGGACGGAGAGCTCCTACAATGAGCAGTTCTTC. The gene calls are TRBV12-3 or TRBV12-4 and TRBJ2-1; tentatively, D is TRBD1 or TRBD2 (5 bases each). The CDR3 is made up of 19 amino acids.